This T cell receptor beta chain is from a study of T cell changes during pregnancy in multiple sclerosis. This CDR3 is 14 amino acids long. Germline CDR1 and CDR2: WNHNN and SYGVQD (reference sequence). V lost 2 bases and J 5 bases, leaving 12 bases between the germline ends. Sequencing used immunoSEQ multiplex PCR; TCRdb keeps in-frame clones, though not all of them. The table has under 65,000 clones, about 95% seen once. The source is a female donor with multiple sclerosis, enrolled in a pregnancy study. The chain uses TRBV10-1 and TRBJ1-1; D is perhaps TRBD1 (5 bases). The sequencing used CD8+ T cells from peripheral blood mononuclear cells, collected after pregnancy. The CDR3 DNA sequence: TGCGCCAGCAGTGAGCAGGGAAGTAAAACTGAAGCTTTCTTT. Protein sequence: CASSEQGSKTEAFF.